These 12 T cell receptor beta chains were all obtained from the same sample, sequenced in a study of blood T cell repertoires in COVID-19 (dated by TCRdb to about 2020). The method was the immunoSEQ multiplex PCR assay. The clones in this table, taken by TCRdb from immuneACCESS, are in-frame only. Not every clone is retained; where verified, under half of the shortfall comes from an unresolved V gene, and the cause of the rest is unknown. In all, the sample holds under 300,000 clones, and roughly 85% of those were seen once. Around a tenth of the sample is held by the ten biggest clonotypes. The source material was peripheral blood. Every receptor here comes from a woman aged 50 to 60 who had recovered from COVID-19.

This chain links TRBV5-4 with TRBJ1-2; 7 nucleotides match TRBD1. V dropped 2 bases and J dropped 6; count of bases not matched to a gene: 7. This CDR3 has 14 residues. In germline, CDR1 is SGHNT, CDR2 YYREEE (reference sequence). This chain's CDR3 is CASSFEDREDGYTF. In DNA, the CDR3 is TGTGCCAGCAGCTTCGAAGACAGGGAGGATGGCTACACCTTC.

The chain recombines TRBV5-1 with TRBJ2-5; TRBD2 matches 13 bases. The length of the CDR3 is 16 residues. Trimming took 5 bases from V and 5 from J; bases not matched to a gene: 9. CDR1 is SGHRS and CDR2 is YFSETQ in the germline V gene. The CDR3 DNA reads TGCGCCAGCAGTCGGACTAGCGGGAGATGGGGCGAGACCCAGTACTTC. It yields the protein CASSRTSGRWGETQYF.

This clone was found once. The rearrangement joins TRBV5-8 to TRBJ2-3; TRBD2 might be the D (5 bases). Trimming shortened V by 0 bases and J by 1 base, and 15 bases separated the two germline ends. Germline-derived CDR1 and CDR2 are SGHTS and YDEGEE. The CDR3 length is 17 residues. In DNA form, the CDR3 reads TGTGCCAGCAGCTTGGTAACACGCGGGTCAGGCACAGATACGCAGTATTTT. The encoded protein is CASSLVTRGSGTDTQYF. Combining the CDR3 with reference TRBV5-8 and TRBJ2-3 gives the whole variable domain EAGVTQSPTHLIKTRGQQATLRCSPISGHTSVYWYQQALGLGLQFLLWYDEGEERNRGNFPPRFSGRQFPNYSSELNVNALELEDSALYLCASSLVTRGSGTDTQYFGPGTRLTVL.

With regard to this clone: This specimen includes other DNA sequences encoding the same CDR3. CDR3 sequence (DNA): TGTGCCAGCAGTCCCTCGGGGGGCAATGAGCAGTTCTTC. It translates to CASSPSGGNEQFF. The chain has TRBV12-3 or TRBV12-4 and TRBJ2-1, with 7 bases aligning to TRBD2. V shed 5 bases, J shed 6 bases, and the junction held 4 bases outside the gene matches. The CDR3 has 13 residues.

The chain joins TRBV5-6 to TRBJ2-7; TRBD1 aligns across 9 bases. The CDR3 covers 15 residues. Germline assignment: CDR1 SGHDT and CDR2 YYEEEE. Trimming removed 4 bases from V and 3 bases from J; junction bases left unmatched: 8. The CDR3 coding sequence is TGTGCCAGCAGCCCCTTGGACAGGGGTATCTACGAGCAGTACTTC. It translates to CASSPLDRGIYEQYF.

The CDR3 region is CSVEWAGGGSEQYF. CDR3 DNA: TGCAGCGTTGAGTGGGCAGGGGGCGGAAGCGAGCAGTACTTC. V gene TRBV29-1 combines with J gene TRBJ2-7; 8 bases fit TRBD1. The V segment lost 3 bases and the J segment 6 bases; nucleotides outside the gene matches: 10. Germline lookup yields CDR1 SQVTM and CDR2 ANQGSEA. The length of the CDR3 is 14 residues.

The V and J genes are TRBV18 and TRBJ2-5; 8 bases match TRBD1. The V segment lost 1 base and the J segment 2 bases; nucleotides outside the gene matches: 6. The CDR3 has 16 amino acids. Germline CDR1 reads KGHSH; CDR2 reads LQKENI. The CDR3 coding sequence is TGTGCCAGCTCACCACGACTCCGGGACAGGCAAGAGACCCAGTACTTC. As protein: CASSPRLRDRQETQYF.

The V gene is TRBV19, the J gene TRBJ1-1; D not resolved. The V end was cut by 5 bases, the J end by 1 base, with 14 bases between. The CDR3 spans 15 residues. Germline assignment: CDR1 LNHDA and CDR2 SQIVND (reference sequence). The CDR3 loop reads CASSAPGLKNTEAFF. CDR3 DNA sequence: TGTGCCAGTAGTGCCCCAGGACTTAAGAACACTGAAGCTTTCTTT. The full variable domain, its missing parts supplied by reference TRBV19 and TRBJ1-1, is DGGITQSPKYLFRKEGQNVTLSCEQNLNHDAMYWYRQDPGQGLRLIYYSQIVNDFQKGDIAEGYSVSREKKESFPLTVTSAQKNPTAFYLCASSAPGLKNTEAFFGQGTRLTVV.

V gene TRBV7-2 combines with J gene TRBJ1-3; D gene unclear. The CDR3 sequence is 15 residues long. The germline CDR1 and CDR2 sequences are SGHTA and FQGNSA. V was cut by 2 bases and J by 0 bases, with 8 bases left in between. CDR3 residues: CASSLSKSSGNTIYF. CDR3 coding DNA: TGTGCCAGCAGCTTAAGCAAAAGCTCTGGAAACACCATATATTTT.

The rearrangement joins TRBV12-3 or TRBV12-4 to TRBJ2-7; D ambiguous. V dropped 5 bases and J dropped 1 base, with 6 bases sitting between them. CDR3 size: 12 residues. The CDR3 reads CASSQTSYEQYF. CDR3 coding DNA: TGTGCCAGCAGTCAGACATCCTACGAGCAGTACTTC.

The V gene is TRBV7-3, the J gene TRBJ2-1, with D perhaps matching TRBD1 (6 bases). Germline V CDR1 and CDR2: SGHTA, FQGTGA. This CDR3 has 12 amino acids. V shed 5 bases and J shed 8 bases, with 10 bases lying between them. The CDR3, as DNA: TGTGCCAGCAGCATACAGGGTTATGAGCAGTTCTTC. Translating it yields CASSIQGYEQFF.

CDR3 sequence reads: CASSVTGHGYTF. The CDR3 nucleotides are TGTGCCAGCAGCGTGACAGGGCATGGCTACACCTTC. The rearrangement uses TRBV9 and TRBJ1-2; TRBD1 agrees at 7 bases. This CDR3 has 12 amino acids. Germline V gives CDR1 SGDLS, CDR2 YYNGEE. V lost 2 bases to trimming and J lost 6 bases; unmatched junction nucleotides: 1.